A selection of T cell receptor beta chains follows, all from one sample in a study of human T cells and chemical hapten exposure. TCRdb re-derived calls from the RACE reads in MiXCR, one entry per CDR3 protein. The sample holds tens of thousands of distinct CDR3 sequences, over 9.5% seen once. The input for sequencing was whole blood, taken in connection with sensitization to the hapten diphenylcyclopropenone (DPC). These receptors came from a woman aged 55-75 years with alopecia areata. Some clones in this sample may be carry-over from other donors' samples. CDR3s include the opening cysteine and the closing phenylalanine or tryptophan. Fields, in order: V gene, clone size, J gene, D gene, CDR3 length, CDR3 DNA, CDR3 protein. A D gene is named only where the DNA matches it firmly. Only some rows state a clone size, as once, few, many or a class for expanded clones.

TRBV29-1	.	TRBJ1-1	TRBD1	15	TGCAGCGCTGGGACAGGGGGAGTGAGAAACACTGAAGCTTTCTTT	CSAGTGGVRNTEAFF
TRBV23-1	many	TRBJ1-6	.	15	TGCGCCAGCAGTCGGCCCGGACAGCTTCCTTCACCCCTCCACTTT	CASSRPGQLPSPLHF
TRBV23-1	many	TRBJ2-7	.	14	TGCGCCAGCAGTCAACGGGGGGACAGTTACGAGCAGTACTTC	CASSQRGDSYEQYF
TRBV18	many	TRBJ2-1	TRBD1	13	TGTGCCAGCTCACGGACAGGGGACGGTGAGCAGTTCTTC	CASSRTGDGEQFF
TRBV25-1	.	TRBJ2-7	.	11	TGTGCCAGCAGTGAGAACAGCCAGCAGTACTTC	CASSENSQQYF
TRBV5-4	.	TRBJ2-1	.	15	TGTGCCAGCTCGCCCCCAGGGGAATCCTACAATGAGCAGTTCTTC	CASSPPGESYNEQFF
TRBV27	.	TRBJ2-5	TRBD2	14	TGTGCCAGCAGCGGACTAGCGGGGGGTGAGACCCAGTACTTC	CASSGLAGGETQYF
TRBV5-6	.	TRBJ1-6	.	17	TGTGCCAGCAGCTTGTGGGGGGCTAGCTCCTATAATTCACCCCTCCACTTT	CASSLWGASSYNSPLHF
TRBV9	.	TRBJ1-5	.	13	TGTGCCAGCAGCGCCGCATGGAACCAGCCCCAGCATTTT	CASSAAWNQPQHF
TRBV18	many	TRBJ1-1	.	13	TGTGCCAGCTCACTTGGACAGCAGGCTGAAGCTTTCTTT	CASSLGQQAEAFF
TRBV5-1	many	TRBJ2-7	.	11	TGCGCCAGCAGCTTGGGGTACGTGCAGTACTTC	CASSLGYVQYF
TRBV2	many	TRBJ1-3	.	16	TGTGCCAGCAGTGGGGACGGATGGTACTCTGGAAACACCATATATTTT	CASSGDGWYSGNTIYF
TRBV3-1	.	TRBJ1-2	.	17	TGTGCCAGCAGCTCCCAAGAGAGAGCGAGGGGCGGCTATGGCTACACCTTC	CASSSQERARGGYGYTF
TRBV7-9	.	TRBJ1-1	TRBD1	13	TGTGCCAGCACCGGACAGGGTGGCACTGAAGCTTTCTTT	CASTGQGGTEAFF
TRBV5-1	few	TRBJ1-2	.	16	TGCGCCAGCAGCTCCAGGGGATATGGTGATAACTATGGCTACACCTTC	CASSSRGYGDNYGYTF
TRBV13	few	TRBJ1-6	TRBD1	17	TGTGCCAGCAGCTCCCGAACCGGGACAGACTATAATTCACCCCTCCACTTT	CASSSRTGTDYNSPLHF
TRBV6-1	many	TRBJ2-3	.	15	TGTGCCAGCAGTGAAGCCGGACGGACTACAGATACGCAGTATTTT	CASSEAGRTTDTQYF
TRBV11-2	once	TRBJ1-5	.	13	TGTGCCAGCAGCACACAGGCGAATCAGCCCCAGCATTTT	CASSTQANQPQHF
TRBV2	.	TRBJ2-7	.	15	TGTGCCAGCAGTGAAGGGTCGCGGGCGCTCTACGAGCAGTACTTC	CASSEGSRALYEQYF
TRBV5-4	.	TRBJ1-6	TRBD1	15	TGTGCCAGCAGCCCAGGGACAGAAGTGTCTTCACCCCTCCACTTT	CASSPGTEVSSPLHF
TRBV6-6	many	TRBJ1-2	TRBD1	15	TGTGCCAGCAGCGCGAGGGACAGGCGACACTATGGCTACACCTTC	CASSARDRRHYGYTF
TRBV29-1	few	TRBJ1-3	.	16	TGCAGCGTTGAGGCCCGGACAGCCGGCTCTGGAAACACCATATATTTT	CSVEARTAGSGNTIYF
TRBV10-3	few	TRBJ1-5	.	14	TGTGCCATCAGTGACCTAAATAGCAATCAGCCCCAGCATTTT	CAISDLNSNQPQHF
TRBV10-1	.	TRBJ2-7	.	14	TGCACCAGCAGTGAACGAATCGATTCCACCGAGCAGTACTTC	CTSSERIDSTEQYF
TRBV5-5	.	TRBJ1-4	.	14	TGTGCCAGCAGCGGTGATGAAGTTAATGAAAAACTGTTTTTT	CASSGDEVNEKLFF
TRBV6-4	many	TRBJ1-1	.	14	TGTGCCAGCAAGCCGGGCAGGGCTAACACTGAAGCTTTCTTT	CASKPGRANTEAFF
TRBV18	few	TRBJ2-5	.	15	TGTGCCAGCTCACCACCGGGACTGCAACAAGAGACCCAGTACTTC	CASSPPGLQQETQYF
TRBV29-1	many	TRBJ2-7	.	12	TGCAGCGTCGGGAGACAAACCTACGAGCAGTACTTC	CSVGRQTYEQYF
TRBV3-1	.	TRBJ2-5	.	13	TGTGCCAGCAGTAGGCGAGGGGATGAGACCCAGTACTTC	CASSRRGDETQYF
TRBV7-2	few	TRBJ2-3	TRBD2	20	TGTGCCAGCAGCTCCCGCGGACTAGCGGGGGGAGTTCTACCTTCCAATACGCAGTATTTT	CASSSRGLAGGVLPSNTQYF
TRBV7-6	many	TRBJ2-7	TRBD1	14	TGTGCCAGCAGTGGCAGACAGGGCACCTACGAGCAGTACTTC	CASSGRQGTYEQYF
TRBV10-3	.	TRBJ1-1	.	15	TGTGCCATCAGTGAGTCCTCGAGTCTAGACACTGAAGCTTTCTTT	CAISESSSLDTEAFF
TRBV7-9	few	TRBJ2-3	TRBD2	16	TGTGCCAGCAGCTCGACACTAGCGGGGACGACAGATACGCAGTATTTT	CASSSTLAGTTDTQYF
TRBV12-3/TRBV12-4	few	TRBJ2-1	TRBD2	15	TGTGCCAGCAGCCTTAGCGGGGGGGGCCTCAATGAGCAGTTCTTC	CASSLSGGGLNEQFF
TRBV10-1	.	TRBJ2-3	.	14	TGCGCCAGCAGTTTTAGGGCGGCCACAGATACGCAGTATTTT	CASSFRAATDTQYF
TRBV7-2	many	TRBJ2-7	.	14	TGTGCCAGCAGCAGGAGTGGACAGTCAGACGAGCAGTACTTC	CASSRSGQSDEQYF
TRBV7-2	few	TRBJ1-1	.	13	TGTGCCAGCAGCCCAGACTTCAGGGGTGAAGCTTTCTTT	CASSPDFRGEAFF
TRBV7-9	many	TRBJ2-7	TRBD1	14	TGTGCCAGCAGCTTCGGGACAGCGGCCTACGAGCAGTACTTC	CASSFGTAAYEQYF
TRBV7-2	many	TRBJ1-6	.	14	TGTGCCAGCAGCTTAAACCCCATGAATTCACCCCTCCACTTT	CASSLNPMNSPLHF
TRBV21-1	.	TRBJ1-2	.	13	TGTGCCAGCAGCAAAAGCACTAACTATGGCTACACCTTC	CASSKSTNYGYTF
TRBV4-2	few	TRBJ1-2	TRBD1	13	TGTGCCAGCAGCCCAGACAGGGAAGAAGGCTACACCTTC	CASSPDREEGYTF
TRBV7-8	many	TRBJ1-1	.	15	TGTGCCAGCAGCTTGTCGCGGCAGCTGAACACTGAAGCTTTCTTT	CASSLSRQLNTEAFF
TRBV28	few	TRBJ1-5	.	12	TGTGCCAGCAGTTTATTTGGACAGCCCCAGCATTTT	CASSLFGQPQHF
TRBV10-3	.	TRBJ1-4	.	14	TGTGCCACCGGGTCAGGGGCAACTAATGAAAAACTGTTTTTT	CATGSGATNEKLFF
TRBV7-2	many	TRBJ1-5	TRBD1	14	TGTGCCAGCAGCCCGGGACAGACAAATCAGCCCCAGCATTTT	CASSPGQTNQPQHF
TRBV7-8	many	TRBJ2-5	.	15	TGTGCCAGCAGCCAGACCCGTGGGGCCGGAGAGACCCAGTACTTC	CASSQTRGAGETQYF
TRBV5-1	few	TRBJ2-7	.	11	TGCGCCAGCAGCTTTGACGGGATCCGGTACTTC	CASSFDGIRYF
TRBV6-1	few	TRBJ2-1	TRBD2	18	TGTGCCAGCAGTCCCCTGGCGGTAGCGGGGGGGCCCTACAATGAGCAGTTCTTC	CASSPLAVAGGPYNEQFF
TRBV30	few	TRBJ2-5	.	11	TGTGCCTGTTCCGTGGGTGAGACCCAGTACTTC	CACSVGETQYF